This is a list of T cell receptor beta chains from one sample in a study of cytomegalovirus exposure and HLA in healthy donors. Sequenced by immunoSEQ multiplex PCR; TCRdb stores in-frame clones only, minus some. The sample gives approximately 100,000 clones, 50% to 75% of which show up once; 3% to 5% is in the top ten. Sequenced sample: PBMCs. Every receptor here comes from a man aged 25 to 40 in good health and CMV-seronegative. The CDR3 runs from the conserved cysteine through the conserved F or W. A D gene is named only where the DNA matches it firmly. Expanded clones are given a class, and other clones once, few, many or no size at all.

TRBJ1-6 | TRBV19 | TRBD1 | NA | CATARGQGDSPLHF | TGTGCCACCGCCAGAGGACAGGGCGATTCACCCCTCCACTTT
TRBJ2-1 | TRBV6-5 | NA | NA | CASSYSGGYNEQFF | TGTGCCAGCAGTTACTCAGGGGGTTACAATGAGCAGTTCTTC
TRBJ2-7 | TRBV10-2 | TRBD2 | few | CASGEWERSHEQYF | TGTGCCAGCGGGGAATGGGAGAGAAGCCACGAGCAGTACTTC
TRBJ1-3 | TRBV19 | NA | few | CASSIEQGSGNTIYF | TGTGCCAGTAGTATAGAACAGGGCTCTGGAAACACCATATATTTT
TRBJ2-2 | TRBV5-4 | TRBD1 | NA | CASSLAGGGELFF | TGTGCCAGCAGCTTGGCAGGGGGCGGGGAGCTGTTTTTT
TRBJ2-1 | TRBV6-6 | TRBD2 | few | CASRGLADNEQFF | TGTGCCAGCAGGGGGCTAGCGGACAATGAGCAGTTCTTC
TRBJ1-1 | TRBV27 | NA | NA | CASSLRVGVNTEAFF | TGTGCCAGCAGTTTAAGGGTAGGGGTGAACACTGAAGCTTTCTTT
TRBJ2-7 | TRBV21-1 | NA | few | CLPGSYEQYF | TGCCTTCCCGGCTCCTACGAGCAGTACTTC
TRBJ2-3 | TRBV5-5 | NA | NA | CASSETADTQYF | TGTGCCAGCAGCGAGACAGCAGATACGCAGTATTTT
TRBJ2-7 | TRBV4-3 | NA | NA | CASSPNRETENSYEQYF | TGCGCCAGCAGCCCCAATAGAGAGACAGAGAACTCCTACGAGCAGTACTTC
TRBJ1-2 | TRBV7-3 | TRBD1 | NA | CASSPTGAIGYGYTF | TGTGCCAGCAGCCCTACAGGGGCGATAGGCTATGGCTACACCTTC
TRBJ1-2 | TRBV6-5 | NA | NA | CASSDPTTGRGYTF | TGTGCCAGCAGTGACCCTACCACAGGGCGAGGCTACACCTTC
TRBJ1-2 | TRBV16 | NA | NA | CASSQFWAGAGINYGYTF | TGTGCCAGCAGCCAATTTTGGGCAGGGGCTGGGATTAACTATGGCTACACCTTC
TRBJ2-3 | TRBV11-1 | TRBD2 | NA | CASSVTSGGTTDTQYF | TGTGCCAGCAGCGTCACTAGCGGGGGGACGACAGATACGCAGTATTTT
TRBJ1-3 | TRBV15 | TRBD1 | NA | CATSRKSTGIAGNTIYF | TGTGCCACCAGCAGGAAATCGACAGGGATCGCGGGAAACACCATATATTTT